These 17 T cell receptor beta chains originate from one sample sequenced in a study of spatial heterogeneity in lung cancer. For these receptors, no antigen is known. Sample time point: sample taken at primary tumor resection. General study findings and limits: Tracking of tumor mutation counts was seen in expanded intratumoral alpha and beta TCR counts.

MiXCR was run by TCRdb on the 5' RACE reads, yielding one entry per CDR3 protein. The sample holds about 18,000 distinct CDR3 sequences, approximately 9.5% seen once. The specimen comprised lung tumor tissue, sampled at surgery. All receptors derive from a female donor with early-stage non-small cell lung cancer.

At least ten counts were recorded for this clonotype. This beta chain is a stray sequence in a library constructed for alpha chains; its clone size is not meaningful. V and J are TRBV4-1 and TRBJ1-2; TRBD1 aligns across 8 bases. V trimming: 10 bases; J trimming: 5 bases; junction bases outside the gene matches: 9. CDR1 is MGHRA, CDR2 YSYEKL, per germline. The CDR3 contains 13 residues. CDR3 loop: CATMTGVMYGYTF. CDR3 sequence (DNA): TGCGCCACCATGACAGGGGTTATGTATGGCTACACCTTC.

This clonotype rates as medium-sized (0.01 to 0.1%). Found in a library prepared for alpha chains, this beta chain is an off-target read, and its abundance has little meaning. This chain joins TRBV11-2 and TRBJ2-2; 7 bases are shared with TRBD1. Trimming removed 3 bases from V and 8 bases from J; junction bases left unmatched: 9. Germline V gene lookup returns CDR1 SGHAT and CDR2 FQNNGV. There are 15 residues in the CDR3. This CDR3 reads CASSFYRDSVGELFF. The CDR3 DNA follows: TGTGCCAGCAGCTTTTACCGGGACAGCGTGGGGGAGCTGTTTTTT.

The sample holds a few counts of this clonotype. This beta chain was picked up by a library intended for alpha chains and is off target, so its count carries little meaning. CDR3 sequence reads: CASSPGQESYNEQFF. CDR3 sequence (DNA): TGTGCCAGCAGCCCCGGACAGGAGTCCTACAATGAGCAGTTCTTC. The V gene is TRBV7-3, the J gene TRBJ2-1, with 7 bases fitting TRBD1. The J segment lost 1 base and the V segment lost 5 bases, leaving 5 bases of the junction unmatched. The CDR3 has 15 residues. CDR1 SGHTA and CDR2 FQGTGA come from the germline V gene.

This clonotype was picked up many times. With the library built for alpha chains, this beta chain is off target and its frequency is not meaningful. The V call is TRBV9, the J call TRBJ1-5; no definite D call. Deletions cut 3 bases from V and 8 bases from J, with 15 bases between. The CDR3 is 14 residues long. Germline assignment: CDR1 SGDLS and CDR2 YYNGEE. DNA for the CDR3: TGTGCCAGCAGCGCCACGGGAGGCGGAGAGCCCCAGCATTTT. Amino acids: CASSATGGGEPQHF.

Worth noting for this clonotype: A library prepared for alpha chains yielded this beta chain as an off-target read; its size is of little meaning. The chain couples TRBV27 to TRBJ2-1; 11 bases line up with TRBD1. The CDR3 loop spans 18 amino acids. V gave up 3 bases and J gave up 9 bases; unmatched junction bases: 16. Per the germline V gene, CDR1 is MNHEY and CDR2 is SMNVEV (reference sequence). The CDR3 sequence is CASSLGFWDRGSECEQFF. The CDR3 nucleotides are TGTGCCAGCAGTTTGGGGTTCTGGGACAGGGGGAGTGAGTGTGAGCAGTTCTTC.

This clonotype was seen a few times. This beta chain is a stray sequence in a library constructed for alpha chains; its clone size is not meaningful. This chain joins TRBV30 and TRBJ1-6; D is unclear. The germline CDR1 and CDR2 sequences are GTSNPN and SVGIG (reference sequence). CDR3 length: 13 amino acids. Trimming removed 4 bases from V and 5 bases from J, with 9 bases in between. The CDR3: CAWTPMNNSPLHF. In DNA form, the CDR3 reads TGTGCCTGGACCCCGATGAATAATTCACCCCTCCACTTT.

About this clonotype itself: Little can be read into the size of this beta chain, an off-target read in a library designed for alpha chains. The rearrangement uses TRBV9 and TRBJ2-1; the match to TRBD2 covers 9 bases. Germline values: CDR1 SGDLS, CDR2 YYNGEE. This CDR3 region has 17 residues. The J segment lost 5 bases and the V segment lost 4 bases, leaving 13 bases of the junction unmatched. The CDR3 coding sequence is TGTGCCAGCAGCCGGGAGCTAGCGGGGACAAAGAACAATGAGCAGTTCTTC. It translates to CASSRELAGTKNNEQFF.

Details on this clonotype: The library was built for alpha chains, so this beta chain is an off-target read and its size means little. The gene calls are TRBV30 and TRBJ2-1, with 7 bases fitting TRBD2. J was trimmed by 10 bases and V by 0 bases; bases with no gene match: 12. The CDR3 consists of 15 residues. CDR1 and CDR2 from the germline V gene are GTSNPN and SVGIG (reference sequence). The CDR3 DNA sequence: TGTGCCTGGAGTGTACTGCAGGGACTACCTGGAGAGCAGTTCTTC. Protein sequence: CAWSVLQGLPGEQFF. Full variable domain (rest looked up from reference TRBV30 and TRBJ2-1): SQTIHQWPATLVQPVGSPLSLECTVEGTSNPNLYWYRQAAGRGLQLLFYSVGIGQISSEVPQNLSASRPQDRQFILSSKKLLLSDSGFYLCAWSVLQGLPGEQFFGPGTRLTVL.

This clonotype was found a few times. This beta chain was picked up by a library intended for alpha chains and is off target, so its count carries little meaning. The chain couples TRBV19 to TRBJ1-2; perhaps TRBD1 as D (5 bases). Germline V gives CDR1 LNHDA, CDR2 SQIVND (reference sequence). This CDR3 is 15 amino acids long. V lost 7 bases to trimming and J lost 4 bases, with 19 bases between them. The CDR3 region is CASTPGANTRYGYTF. The CDR3 coding sequence is TGTGCCAGTACCCCCGGGGCAAATACTCGCTATGGCTACACCTTC.

With regard to this clonotype: This beta chain turned up in a library designed for alpha chains; as an off-target read, its abundance says little. The V and J genes are TRBV7-2 and TRBJ1-6; 9 bases align to TRBD1. V was pared by 5 bases and J by 5 bases, with 4 bases of the junction left unmatched. CDR3 length: 15 amino acids. The germline gives CDR1 SGHTA, CDR2 FQGNSA. The CDR3 DNA sequence: TGTGCCAGCAGCCTACAGGGGGCGAATAATTCACCCCTCCACTTT. Translated: CASSLQGANNSPLHF.

There are many counts of this clonotype. The library was designed around alpha chains, so this beta chain is a stray read whose abundance carries little weight. This rearrangement joins TRBV20-1 to TRBJ2-1; either TRBD1 or TRBD2 may fit D (5 bases each). Germline-derived CDR1 and CDR2 are DFQATT and SNEGSKA (reference sequence). Trimming took off 0 bases at V and 11 bases at J, with 8 bases between the two ends. The CDR3 is made up of 11 amino acids. This chain's CDR3 is CSARDGTQQFF. Written as DNA, the CDR3 is TGCAGTGCTAGAGATGGGACGCAGCAGTTCTTC.

This clonotype ranks as medium-sized (0.01 to 0.1%). Since it is a stray read in a library aimed at alpha chains, this beta chain has a size that is not meaningful. The V call is TRBV20-1, the J call TRBJ2-1, with D unclear. The CDR3 totals 13 residues. V was trimmed by 4 bases and J by 7 bases, leaving 14 bases between them. Germline assignment: CDR1 DFQATT and CDR2 SNEGSKA (reference sequence). In DNA form, the CDR3 reads TGCAGTGCTACTCGAGGCAGCAGGAATGAGCAGTTCTTC. This encodes CSATRGSRNEQFF.

This clonotype was observed many times. This beta chain came through as a stray read in a library set up for alpha chains, and its size says little. The V call is TRBV7-8, the J call TRBJ2-3; the match to TRBD1 covers 7 bases. Germline trimming cut 1 base from V and 2 bases from J; bases unmatched to any gene: 12. The CDR3 runs to 18 residues. CDR1 and CDR2 from the germline V gene are SGHVS and FQNEAQ. The CDR3 DNA is TGTGCCAGCAGCTTAGACTCAAGGGGGCAAAGGAACACAGATACGCAGTATTTT. As protein: CASSLDSRGQRNTDTQYF.

Concerning this clonotype: Being off target in a library aimed at alpha chains, this beta chain has a size of little meaning. The chain carries TRBV20-1 and TRBJ1-5, with 10 nucleotides matching TRBD1. J gave up 0 bases and V 6 bases, and 11 bases lay outside the gene matches. The CDR3 is 17 residues long. Germline V gene sequence: CDR1 DFQATT, CDR2 SNEGSKA (reference sequence). CDR3 sequence reads: CSAVSGQGTYSNQPQHF. The CDR3 DNA is TGCAGTGCCGTGTCGGGACAGGGGACCTATAGCAATCAGCCCCAGCATTTT.

This clonotype was seen a handful of times. This beta chain is an off-target read within a library intended for alpha chains, so its frequency means little. The chain combines TRBV6-2 or TRBV6-3 with TRBJ1-2, with TRBD1 as a possible D gene (6 bases). Germline CDR1 reads MNHEY; CDR2 reads SVGEGT. This CDR3 has 17 amino acids. V lost 6 bases and J lost 4, with 24 bases in between. DNA for the CDR3: TGTGCCAGCAGCCCACAGGGAAGGCTGCATGTGAGCTATGGCTACACCTTC. Translating gives CASSPQGRLHVSYGYTF.

With regard to this clonotype: This beta chain appears as a stray read in a library generated for alpha chains; its size is not informative. V and J are TRBV10-3 and TRBJ1-1; D gene uncertain. Per the germline V gene, CDR1 is ENHRY and CDR2 is SYGVKD. This CDR3 is built from 12 residues. Trimming stripped 3 bases from V and 7 bases from J, with 9 bases between. The CDR3 sequence: CAISEKKIEAFF. Here the CDR3 DNA reads TGTGCCATCAGTGAAAAGAAGATTGAAGCTTTCTTT.

The table lists this clonotype with many counts. The library was built for alpha chains, so this beta chain is an off-target read and its size means little. The chain links TRBV20-1 to TRBJ2-7, with TRBD2 matching over 9 bases. The CDR3 loop spans 14 amino acids. After removal of 5 bases from V and 3 bases from J, the junction contained 8 bases not matched to a gene. Looked up from germline, CDR1 is DFQATT and CDR2 is SNEGSKA (reference sequence). The DNA for the CDR3 is TGCAGTGCTGACGGGGTAGCGGGGGACTACGAGCAGTACTTC. It translates to CSADGVAGDYEQYF.